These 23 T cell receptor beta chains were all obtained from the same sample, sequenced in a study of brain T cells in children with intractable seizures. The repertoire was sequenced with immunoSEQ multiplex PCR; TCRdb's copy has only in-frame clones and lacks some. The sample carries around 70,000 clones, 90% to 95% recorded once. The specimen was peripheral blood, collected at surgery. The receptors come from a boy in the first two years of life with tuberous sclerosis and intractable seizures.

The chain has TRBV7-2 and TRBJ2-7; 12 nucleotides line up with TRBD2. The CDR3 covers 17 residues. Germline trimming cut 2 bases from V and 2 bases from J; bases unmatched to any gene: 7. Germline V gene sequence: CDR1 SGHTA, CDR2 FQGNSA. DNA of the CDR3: TGTGCCAGCAGCTTACATTTGAGACTAGCGGGAGCCTACGAGCAGTACTTC. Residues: CASSLHLRLAGAYEQYF.

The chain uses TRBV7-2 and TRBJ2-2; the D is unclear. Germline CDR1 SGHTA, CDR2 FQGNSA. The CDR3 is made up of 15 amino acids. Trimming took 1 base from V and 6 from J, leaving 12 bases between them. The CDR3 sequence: CASSLVPTWAGELFF. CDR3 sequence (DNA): TGTGCCAGCAGCTTAGTTCCCACATGGGCCGGGGAGCTGTTTTTT. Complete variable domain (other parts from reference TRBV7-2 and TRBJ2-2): GAGVSQSPSNKVTEKGKDVELRCDPISGHTALYWYRQSLGQGLEFLIYFQGNSAPDKSGLPSDRFSAERTGGSVSTLTIQRTQQEDSAVYLCASSLVPTWAGELFFGEGSRLTVL.

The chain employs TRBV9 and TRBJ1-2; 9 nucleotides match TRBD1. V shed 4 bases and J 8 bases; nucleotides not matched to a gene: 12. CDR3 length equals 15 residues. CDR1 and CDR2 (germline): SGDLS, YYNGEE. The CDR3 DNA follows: TGTGCCAGCAGCCCCGCGGGACAGGGCGATATCGGCTACACCTTC. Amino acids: CASSPAGQGDIGYTF.

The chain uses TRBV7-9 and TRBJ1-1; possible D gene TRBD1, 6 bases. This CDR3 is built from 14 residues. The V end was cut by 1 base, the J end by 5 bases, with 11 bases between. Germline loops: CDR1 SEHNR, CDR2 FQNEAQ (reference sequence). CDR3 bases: TGTGCCAGCAGCTTAGTGGGGGCATGGACTGAAGCTTTCTTT. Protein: CASSLVGAWTEAFF. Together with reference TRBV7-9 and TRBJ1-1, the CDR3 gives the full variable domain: DTGVSQNPRHKITKRGQNVTFRCDPISEHNRLYWYRQTLGQGPEFLTYFQNEAQLEKSRLLSDRFSAERPKGSFSTLEIQRTEQGDSAMYLCASSLVGAWTEAFFGQGTRLTVV.

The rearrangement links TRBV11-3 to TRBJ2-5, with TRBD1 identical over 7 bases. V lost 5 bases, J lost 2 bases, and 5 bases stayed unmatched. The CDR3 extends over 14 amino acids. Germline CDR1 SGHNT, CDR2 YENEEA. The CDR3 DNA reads TGTGCCAGCAGCCCACCGGACAGGCAAGAGACCCAGTACTTC. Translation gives CASSPPDRQETQYF.

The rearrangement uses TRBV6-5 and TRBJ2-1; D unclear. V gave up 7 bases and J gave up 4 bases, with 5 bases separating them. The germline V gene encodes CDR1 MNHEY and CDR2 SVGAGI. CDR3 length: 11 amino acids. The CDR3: CASIQYNEQFF. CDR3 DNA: TGTGCCAGCATCCAGTACAATGAGCAGTTCTTC.

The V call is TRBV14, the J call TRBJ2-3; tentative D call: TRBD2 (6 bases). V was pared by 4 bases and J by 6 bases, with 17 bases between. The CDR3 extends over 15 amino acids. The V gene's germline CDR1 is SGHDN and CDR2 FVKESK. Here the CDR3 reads CASSRFTGEWDTQYF. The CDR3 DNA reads TGTGCCAGCAGCCGGTTCACGGGGGAGTGGGATACGCAGTATTTT.

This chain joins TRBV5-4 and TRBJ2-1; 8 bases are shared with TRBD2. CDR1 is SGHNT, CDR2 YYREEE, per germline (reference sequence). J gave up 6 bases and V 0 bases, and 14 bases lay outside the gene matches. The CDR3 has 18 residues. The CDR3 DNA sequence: TGTGCCAGCAGCTTGGCTTGGTTTAGCGGGACACTCATCAATGAGCAGTTCTTC. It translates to CASSLAWFSGTLINEQFF.

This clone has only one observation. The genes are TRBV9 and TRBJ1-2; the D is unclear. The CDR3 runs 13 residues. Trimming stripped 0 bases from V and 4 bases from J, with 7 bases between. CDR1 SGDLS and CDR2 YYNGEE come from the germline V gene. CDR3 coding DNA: TGTGCCAGCAGCGTAGGGGCCCCCTATGGCTACACCTTC. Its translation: CASSVGAPYGYTF.

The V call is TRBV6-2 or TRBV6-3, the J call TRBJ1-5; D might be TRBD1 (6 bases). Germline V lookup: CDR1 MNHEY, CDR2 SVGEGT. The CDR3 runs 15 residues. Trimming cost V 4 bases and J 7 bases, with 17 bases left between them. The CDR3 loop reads CASSLEQGSWQPQHF. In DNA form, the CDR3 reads TGTGCCAGCAGTTTAGAACAGGGATCTTGGCAGCCCCAGCATTTT.

As DNA, the CDR3 is TGTGCCAGCAGTTTGGGGAGATACACTGAAGCTTTCTTT. Encoded protein: CASSLGRYTEAFF. The chain joins TRBV12-3 or TRBV12-4 to TRBJ1-1; no clear D. Between the trimmed V and J ends, which lost 3 bases and 3 bases, there was a span of 8 bases. The CDR3 is 13 amino acids.

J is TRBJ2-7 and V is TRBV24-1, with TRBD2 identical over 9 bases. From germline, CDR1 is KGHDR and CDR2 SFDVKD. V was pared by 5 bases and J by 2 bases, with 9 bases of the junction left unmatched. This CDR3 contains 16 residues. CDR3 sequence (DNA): TGTGCCACCAGTGCCTCCCGCGGGAGGGCCGCCTACGAGCAGTACTTC. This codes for CATSASRGRAAYEQYF.

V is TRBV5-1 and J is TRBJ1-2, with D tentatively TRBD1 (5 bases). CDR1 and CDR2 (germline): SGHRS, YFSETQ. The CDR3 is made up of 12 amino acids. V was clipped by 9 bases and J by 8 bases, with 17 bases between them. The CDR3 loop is CATHGQMGGYTF. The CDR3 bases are TGCGCCACCCACGGACAAATGGGGGGCTACACCTTC.

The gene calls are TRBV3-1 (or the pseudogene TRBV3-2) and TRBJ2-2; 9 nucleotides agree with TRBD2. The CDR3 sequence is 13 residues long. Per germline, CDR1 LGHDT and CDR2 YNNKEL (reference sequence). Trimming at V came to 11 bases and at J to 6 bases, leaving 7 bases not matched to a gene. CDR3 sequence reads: CAATSGKPGELFF. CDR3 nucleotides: TGTGCCGCGACTAGCGGAAAACCCGGGGAGCTGTTTTTT.

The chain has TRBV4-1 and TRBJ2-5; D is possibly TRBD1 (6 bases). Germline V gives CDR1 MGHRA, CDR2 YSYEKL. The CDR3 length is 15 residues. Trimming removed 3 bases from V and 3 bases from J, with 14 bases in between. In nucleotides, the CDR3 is TGCGCCAGCAGCCAGCTAGAAGGGGGTAAAGAGACCCAGTACTTC. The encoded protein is CASSQLEGGKETQYF.

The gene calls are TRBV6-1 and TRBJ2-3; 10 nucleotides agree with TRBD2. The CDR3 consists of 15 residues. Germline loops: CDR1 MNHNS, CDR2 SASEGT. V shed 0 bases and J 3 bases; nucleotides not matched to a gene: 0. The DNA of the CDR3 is TGTGCCAGCAGTGAAGCAGCGGGAGGGACAGATACGCAGTATTTT. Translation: CASSEAAGGTDTQYF.

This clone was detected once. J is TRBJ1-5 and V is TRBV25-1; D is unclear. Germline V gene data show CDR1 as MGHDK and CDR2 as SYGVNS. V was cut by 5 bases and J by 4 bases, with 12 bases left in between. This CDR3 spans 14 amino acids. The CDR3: CASSTAGLNQPQHF. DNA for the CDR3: TGTGCCAGCAGTACGGCAGGTCTAAATCAGCCCCAGCATTTT.

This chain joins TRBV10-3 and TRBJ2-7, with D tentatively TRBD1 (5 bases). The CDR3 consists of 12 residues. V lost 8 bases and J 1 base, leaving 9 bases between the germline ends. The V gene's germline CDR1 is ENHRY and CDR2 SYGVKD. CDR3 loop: CAIADNSYEQYF. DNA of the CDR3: TGTGCCATCGCGGACAATTCCTACGAGCAGTACTTC.

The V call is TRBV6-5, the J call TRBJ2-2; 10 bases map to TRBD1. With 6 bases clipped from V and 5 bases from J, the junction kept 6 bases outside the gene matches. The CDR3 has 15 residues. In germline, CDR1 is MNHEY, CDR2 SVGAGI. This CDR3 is CASRGTGVLTGELFF. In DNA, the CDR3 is TGTGCCAGCAGGGGGACAGGGGTATTAACCGGGGAGCTGTTTTTT.

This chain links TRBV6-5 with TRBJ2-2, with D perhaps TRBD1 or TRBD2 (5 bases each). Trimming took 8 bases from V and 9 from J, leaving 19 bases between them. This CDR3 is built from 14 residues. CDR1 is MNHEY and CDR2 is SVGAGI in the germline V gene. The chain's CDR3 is CASSQNEGTRELFF. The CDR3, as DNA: TGTGCCAGCTCACAGAATGAAGGGACCCGGGAGCTGTTTTTT.

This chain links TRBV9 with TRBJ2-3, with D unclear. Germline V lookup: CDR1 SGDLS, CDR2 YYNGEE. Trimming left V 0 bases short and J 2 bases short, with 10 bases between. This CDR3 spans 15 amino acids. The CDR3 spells CASSVDSTITDTQYF. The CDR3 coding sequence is TGTGCCAGCAGCGTAGACAGTACTATCACAGATACGCAGTATTTT. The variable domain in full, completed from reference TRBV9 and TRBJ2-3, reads DSGVTQTPKHLITATGQRVTLRCSPRSGDLSVYWYQQSLDQGLQFLIQYYNGEERAKGNILERFSAQQFPDLHSELNLSSLELGDSALYFCASSVDSTITDTQYFGPGTRLTVL.

The CDR3 DNA follows: TGTGCCAGCTCACCCAGACAGGAGGAGACCCAGTACTTC. Its protein product is CASSPRQEETQYF. The V call is TRBV18, the J call TRBJ2-5; maybe TRBD1 (6 bases). Germline V CDR1 and CDR2: KGHSH, LQKENI. The CDR3 runs to 13 residues. Trimming removed 3 bases at V and 5 bases at J, with 10 bases between.

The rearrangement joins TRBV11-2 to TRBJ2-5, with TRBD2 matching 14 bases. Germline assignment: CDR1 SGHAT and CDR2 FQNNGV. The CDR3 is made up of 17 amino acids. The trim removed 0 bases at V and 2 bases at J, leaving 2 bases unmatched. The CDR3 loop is CASSLERLAGGQETQYF. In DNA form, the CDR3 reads TGTGCCAGCAGCTTAGAGCGACTAGCGGGGGGGCAAGAGACCCAGTACTTC.